One sample yielded the 15 T cell receptor beta chains listed below, sequenced in a study of CD8 T cells in Susac syndrome. With random hexamers, about 0.45 to 1 ug RNA was reverse transcribed. TCRdb passed the immunoSEQ multiplex PCR reads through MiXCR, listing each CDR3 protein once. The sample lists approximately 180,000 distinct CDR3 sequences, almost 96% occurring once. Sequenced material: CD4+ T cells from PBMCs. Receptors originate from a human donor with multiple sclerosis.

This chain uses TRBV7-3 with TRBJ2-6, with 7 nucleotides matching TRBD1. Per the germline V gene, CDR1 is SGHTA and CDR2 is FQGTGA. J lost 0 bases, V lost 5 bases, and 4 bases had no gene match. CDR3 length equals 16 residues. The CDR3: CASSPRDSSGANVLTF. CDR3 nucleotides: TGTGCCAGCAGCCCAAGGGACAGCTCTGGGGCCAACGTCCTGACTTTC.

The chain couples TRBV7-8 to TRBJ2-3; 12 bases match TRBD2. CDR3 length: 16 residues. Germline V gene lookup returns CDR1 SGHVS and CDR2 FQNEAQ. V lost 5 bases, J lost 4 bases, and 7 bases stayed unmatched. CDR3 in amino acids: CASSPLAGGLPDTQYF. The DNA for the CDR3 is TGTGCCAGCAGCCCCCTAGCGGGGGGGCTCCCAGATACGCAGTATTTT.

V and J are TRBV3-1 and TRBJ2-1, with D tentatively TRBD2 (6 bases). V lost 8 bases, J lost 13 bases, and 15 bases lay in between. Germline V gene data show CDR1 as LGHDT and CDR2 as YNNKEL (reference sequence). CDR3 length equals 11 residues. The CDR3 spells CASGRGVHQFF. The CDR3, as DNA: TGTGCCAGCGGCCGCGGGGTTCACCAGTTCTTC.

This rearrangement joins TRBV29-1 to TRBJ2-3; the D gene is possibly TRBD2 (6 bases). CDR1 is SQVTM and CDR2 is ANQGSEA in the germline V gene. V shed 3 bases and J shed 8 bases, with 15 bases lying between them. The CDR3 is 13 residues long. CDR3 sequence: CSVERTTTSTQYF. In DNA form, the CDR3 reads TGCAGCGTTGAGAGGACTACTACTAGTACGCAGTATTTT.

V is TRBV20-1 and J is TRBJ2-7; tentatively, D is TRBD2 (5 bases). CDR3 length equals 11 residues. The V gene's germline CDR1 is DFQATT and CDR2 SNEGSKA (reference sequence). V was cut by 6 bases and J by 2 bases, with 8 bases left in between. This CDR3 is CSAVRAYEQYF. DNA for the CDR3: TGCAGTGCAGTGAGGGCCTACGAGCAGTACTTC.

This clonotype occurred once. The chain combines TRBV29-1 with TRBJ1-1; D might be TRBD1 (5 bases). V lost 7 bases and J lost 0, with 12 bases in between. Per the germline V gene, CDR1 is SQVTM and CDR2 is ANQGSEA. The CDR3 spans 13 residues. The CDR3 sequence: CSAERTMNTEAFF. The CDR3 nucleotides read TGCAGCGCCGAAAGGACAATGAACACTGAAGCTTTCTTT.

This clonotype was found once. This chain joins TRBV7-6 and TRBJ2-3, with D possibly matching TRBD1 (6 bases). V lost 5 bases to trimming and J lost 3 bases, with 15 bases between them. Germline CDR1 SGHVS, CDR2 FNYEAQ. The CDR3 loop spans 15 amino acids. The CDR3 DNA sequence: TGTGCCAGCAGCCTTGGACAGTCAACTACAGATACGCAGTATTTT. It specifies CASSLGQSTTDTQYF.

This chain connects TRBV2 to TRBJ1-2; 7 bases align to TRBD1. V lost 10 bases, J lost 2 bases, and 4 bases stayed unmatched. The CDR3 is made up of 12 amino acids. Germline CDR1 and CDR2: SNHLY and FYNNEI. CDR3 sequence reads: CATDRDNYGYTF. CDR3 in DNA: TGTGCCACCGACAGGGACAACTATGGCTACACCTTC.

The V gene is TRBV5-6, the J gene TRBJ2-5; 11 bases are a match to TRBD2. The CDR3 loop spans 16 amino acids. Germline V gene data show CDR1 as SGHDT and CDR2 as YYEEEE. J lost 5 bases, V lost 3 bases, and 9 bases had no gene match. As DNA, the CDR3 is TGTGCCAGCAGCTCAACCCTAGCGGGGGGACTGGAGACCCAGTACTTC. This translates into CASSSTLAGGLETQYF.

This chain connects TRBV11-3 to TRBJ2-4; the D gene is possibly TRBD2 (5 bases). The germline gives CDR1 SGHNT, CDR2 YENEEA. V lost 2 bases to trimming and J lost 10 bases, with 15 bases between them. CDR3 length: 14 residues. This CDR3 reads CASSLRAGPGIQYF. The CDR3 nucleotides are TGTGCCAGCAGCTTAAGGGCTGGGCCGGGGATTCAGTACTTC.

The gene calls are TRBV7-9 and TRBJ2-5; TRBD1 matches at 9 bases. The CDR3 has 14 residues. Germline lookup yields CDR1 SEHNR and CDR2 FQNEAQ (reference sequence). Losses at the gene ends were 5 bases for V and 5 bases for J; bases not matched to a gene: 6. The CDR3 spells CASSTGTGWETQYF. CDR3 coding DNA: TGTGCCAGCAGCACCGGGACAGGGTGGGAGACCCAGTACTTC.

This clonotype was seen just once. The chain uses TRBV7-2 and TRBJ1-6, with D possibly TRBD1 on 5 matching bases. The CDR3 consists of 16 residues. With 4 bases removed from V and 4 bases from J, the gap between germline ends came to 14 bases. The germline V gene has CDR1 SGHTA and CDR2 FQGNSA. This CDR3 is CASSSRTQNYNSPLHF. For the CDR3, the DNA is TGTGCCAGCAGCTCAAGGACACAGAATTATAATTCACCCCTCCACTTT.

The chain uses TRBV29-1 and TRBJ2-5; 9 nucleotides agree with TRBD2. The CDR3 runs to 18 residues. Germline lookup yields CDR1 SQVTM and CDR2 ANQGSEA. V gave up 3 bases and J gave up 5 bases; unmatched junction bases: 19. The CDR3, as DNA: TGCAGCGTTGACCGGCTAGCGGGGAGGGGTGGCCTCGTGGAGACCCAGTACTTC. Protein: CSVDRLAGRGGLVETQYF.

This rearrangement joins TRBV29-1 to TRBJ2-2; the match to TRBD2 covers 8 bases. The CDR3 is 14 amino acids. The V gene end was trimmed by 7 bases and the J gene end by 6 bases; junction bases not matched to a gene: 10. The germline V gene encodes CDR1 SQVTM and CDR2 ANQGSEA. CDR3 nucleotides: TGCAGCGCCCGAGGACGACTAGCGTCCGGGGAGCTGTTTTTT. Encoded protein: CSARGRLASGELFF.

J is TRBJ2-3 and V is TRBV10-3; 13 nucleotides line up with TRBD2. The CDR3 is 15 amino acids. V lost 6 bases, J lost 0 bases, and 0 bases stayed unmatched. The germline gives CDR1 ENHRY, CDR2 SYGVKD. CDR3 in DNA: TGTGCCATCAGGGGACTAGCGGGGAGCACAGATACGCAGTATTTT. It yields the protein CAIRGLAGSTDTQYF.